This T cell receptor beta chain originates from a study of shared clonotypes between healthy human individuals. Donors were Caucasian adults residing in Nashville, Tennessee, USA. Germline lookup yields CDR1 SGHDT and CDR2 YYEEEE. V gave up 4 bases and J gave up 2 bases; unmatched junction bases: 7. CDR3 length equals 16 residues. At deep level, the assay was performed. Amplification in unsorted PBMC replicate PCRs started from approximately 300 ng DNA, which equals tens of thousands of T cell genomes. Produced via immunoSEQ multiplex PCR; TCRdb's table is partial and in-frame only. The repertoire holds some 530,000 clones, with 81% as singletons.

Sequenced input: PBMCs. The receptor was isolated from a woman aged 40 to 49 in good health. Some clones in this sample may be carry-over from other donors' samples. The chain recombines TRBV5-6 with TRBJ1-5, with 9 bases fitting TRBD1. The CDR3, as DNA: TGTGCCAGCAGCGTTACAGGGGGCTCGGGCAATCAGCCCCAGCATTTT. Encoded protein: CASSVTGGSGNQPQHF.